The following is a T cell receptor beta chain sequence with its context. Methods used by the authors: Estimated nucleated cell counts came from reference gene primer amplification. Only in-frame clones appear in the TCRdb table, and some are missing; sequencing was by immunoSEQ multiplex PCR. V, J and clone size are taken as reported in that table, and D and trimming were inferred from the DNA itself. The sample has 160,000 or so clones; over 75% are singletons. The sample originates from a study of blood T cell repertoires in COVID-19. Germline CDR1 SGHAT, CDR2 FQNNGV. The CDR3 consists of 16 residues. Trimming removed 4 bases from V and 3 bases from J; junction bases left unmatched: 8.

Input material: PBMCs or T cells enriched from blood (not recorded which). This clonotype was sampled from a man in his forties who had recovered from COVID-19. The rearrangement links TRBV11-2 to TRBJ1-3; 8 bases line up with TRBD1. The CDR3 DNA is TGTGCCAGCAGCTCCTACAGGGGGAAGCATGGAAACACCATATATTTT. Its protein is CASSSYRGKHGNTIYF.